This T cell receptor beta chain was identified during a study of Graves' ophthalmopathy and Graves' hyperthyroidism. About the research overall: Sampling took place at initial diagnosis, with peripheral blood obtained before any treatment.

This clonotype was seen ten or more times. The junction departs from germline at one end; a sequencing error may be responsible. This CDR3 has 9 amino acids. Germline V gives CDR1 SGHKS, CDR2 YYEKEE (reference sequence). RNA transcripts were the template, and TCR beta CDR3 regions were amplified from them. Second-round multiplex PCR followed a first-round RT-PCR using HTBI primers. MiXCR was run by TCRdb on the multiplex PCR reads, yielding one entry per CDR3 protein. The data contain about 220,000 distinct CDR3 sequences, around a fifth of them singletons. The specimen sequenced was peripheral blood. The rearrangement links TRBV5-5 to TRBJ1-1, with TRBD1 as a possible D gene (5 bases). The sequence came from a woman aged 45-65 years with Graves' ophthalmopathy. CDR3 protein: CASTGDLVF. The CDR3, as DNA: TGTGCCAGCACGGGGGACCTAGTCTTT.